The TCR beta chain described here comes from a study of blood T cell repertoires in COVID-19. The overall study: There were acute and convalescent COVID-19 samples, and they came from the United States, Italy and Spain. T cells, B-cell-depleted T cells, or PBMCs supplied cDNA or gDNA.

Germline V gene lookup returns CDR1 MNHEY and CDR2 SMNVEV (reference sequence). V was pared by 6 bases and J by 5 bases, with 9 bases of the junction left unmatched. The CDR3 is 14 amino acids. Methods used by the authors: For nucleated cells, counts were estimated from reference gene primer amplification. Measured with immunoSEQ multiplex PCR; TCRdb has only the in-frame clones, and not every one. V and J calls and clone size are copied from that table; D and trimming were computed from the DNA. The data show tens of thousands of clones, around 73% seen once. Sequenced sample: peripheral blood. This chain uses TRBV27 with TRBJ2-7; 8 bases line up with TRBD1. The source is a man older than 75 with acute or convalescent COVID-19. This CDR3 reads CASRQSGTGNEQYF. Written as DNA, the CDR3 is TGTGCCAGCAGGCAATCCGGGACAGGCAACGAGCAGTACTTC.